The next 5 T cell receptor beta chains were all read from a single sample in a study of OX40 agonist ivuxolimab in advanced cancers. The protocol was immunoSEQ multiplex PCR, while the TCRdb copy is restricted to in-frame clones and leaves out a portion. In the table there are 100,000 or so clones, 75% to 90% of which are singletons. Sequences were derived from CD4+ or CD8+ T cells sorted from blood, sampled in a trial of the OX40 agonist ivuxolimab. The source of these receptors is an adult with an advanced solid tumor such as melanoma, head and neck, liver or kidney cancer.

This clone was seen just once. This rearrangement joins TRBV13 to TRBJ2-5, with 11 positions matching TRBD2. The J call is doubtful: the DNA matches TRBJ2-7 better. CDR1 and CDR2 (germline): PRHDT, FYEKMQ (reference sequence). This CDR3 is built from 17 residues. CDR3 in amino acids: CASSQTSGKVWRYEQYF. CDR3 nucleotides: TGTGCCAGCAGCCAGACTAGCGGGAAAGTTTGGCGCTACGAGCAGTACTTC.

V and J are TRBV5-4 and TRBJ1-2, with D perhaps matching TRBD1 (5 bases). The CDR3 totals 14 residues. Per the germline V gene, CDR1 is SGHNT and CDR2 is YYREEE (reference sequence). Trimming took off 2 bases at V and 4 bases at J, with 12 bases between the two ends. CDR3 amino acids: CASSLVNRGYGYTF. Written as DNA, the CDR3 is TGTGCCAGCAGCTTAGTGAATAGGGGCTATGGCTACACCTTC.

The chain recombines TRBV9 with TRBJ2-1; 7 nucleotides match TRBD2. The CDR3 covers 17 residues. V shed 0 bases, J shed 2 bases, and the junction held 8 bases outside the gene matches. The V gene's germline CDR1 is SGDLS and CDR2 YYNGEE. The CDR3 protein is CASSVGEGTSPYNEQFF. In nucleotides, the CDR3 is TGTGCCAGCAGCGTAGGGGAGGGCACCTCCCCCTACAATGAGCAGTTCTTC. The complete variable domain, with remaining parts taken from reference TRBV9 and TRBJ2-1, reads DSGVTQTPKHLITATGQRVTLRCSPRSGDLSVYWYQQSLDQGLQFLIQYYNGEERAKGNILERFSAQQFPDLHSELNLSSLELGDSALYFCASSVGEGTSPYNEQFFGPGTRLTVL.

This clone came up once. The genes are TRBV19 and TRBJ1-5; D gene ambiguous. This CDR3 spans 13 amino acids. The germline V gene encodes CDR1 LNHDA and CDR2 SQIVND (reference sequence). Trimming took off 4 bases at V and 9 bases at J, with 13 bases between the two ends. The CDR3 reads CASSTQLLPPQHF. The DNA for the CDR3 is TGTGCCAGTAGTACCCAACTGCTTCCGCCCCAGCATTTT.

The chain recombines TRBV29-1 with TRBJ1-2; D unclear. Germline values: CDR1 SQVTM, CDR2 ANQGSEA. Trimming left V 2 bases short and J 4 bases short, with 14 bases between. This CDR3 has 14 residues. The CDR3 DNA reads TGCAGCGTTGAACGGGCAGGTGAACCCTATGGCTACACCTTC. Encoded protein: CSVERAGEPYGYTF.